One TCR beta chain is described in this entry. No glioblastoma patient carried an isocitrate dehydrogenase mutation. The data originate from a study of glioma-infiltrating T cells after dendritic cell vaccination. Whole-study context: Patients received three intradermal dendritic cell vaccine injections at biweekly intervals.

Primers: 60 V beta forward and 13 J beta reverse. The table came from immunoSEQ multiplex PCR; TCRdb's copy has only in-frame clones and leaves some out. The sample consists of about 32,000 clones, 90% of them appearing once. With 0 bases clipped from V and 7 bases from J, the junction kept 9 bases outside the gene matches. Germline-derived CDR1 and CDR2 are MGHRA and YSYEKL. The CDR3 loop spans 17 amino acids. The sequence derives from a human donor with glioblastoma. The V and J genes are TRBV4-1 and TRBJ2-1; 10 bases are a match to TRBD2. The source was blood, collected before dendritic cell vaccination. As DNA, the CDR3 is TGCGCCAGCAGCCAAGATGAGGTTAGCGGGGGGTCTAATGAGCAGTTCTTC. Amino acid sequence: CASSQDEVSGGSNEQFF.